Below are 18 T cell receptor beta chains sequenced from a single sample in a study of cytomegalovirus exposure and HLA in healthy donors (dated by TCRdb to about 2017). The library was obtained by the immunoSEQ multiplex PCR assay. For the multiplex PCR, a mixture combining 60 forward primers for TCR Vbeta segments and 13 reverse primers for TCR Jbeta segments was used. TCRdb re-hosts the immuneACCESS table, in-frame sequences only. Its copies lack some clones; in the studies checked, an unresolved V gene accounts for under half of them, and the cause for the rest is not known. This sample lists about 160,000 clones; approximately 80% were detected once. The top ten clones comprise about 1.3% of the sample. Sequenced material: PBMCs. These receptors were obtained from a man younger than 40 in good health and CMV-seronegative.

CDR3 amino acids: CASSSLAAGGDYEQYF. The CDR3 DNA reads TGTGCCAGCAGTTCGCTAGCTGCCGGAGGGGACTACGAGCAGTACTTC. The rearrangement uses TRBV6-5 and TRBJ2-7, with TRBD2 as a possible D gene (6 bases). Deletions cut 4 bases from V and 3 bases from J, with 19 bases between. CDR3 length: 16 residues. CDR1 and CDR2 (germline): MNHEY, SVGAGI.

The genes are TRBV7-3 and TRBJ2-7, with 10 bases aligning to TRBD1. The CDR3 is 13 amino acids. The ends lost 5 bases at V and 6 bases at J; junction bases unmatched: 4. Germline loops: CDR1 SGHTA, CDR2 FQGTGA. In DNA form, the CDR3 reads TGTGCCAGCAGCGGGACAGGGGCTGGCGAGCAGTACTTC. Translated, it gives CASSGTGAGEQYF.

The gene calls are TRBV10-3 and TRBJ2-7; 7 bases line up with TRBD2. The length of the CDR3 is 17 residues. Trimming took 0 bases from V and 2 from J; bases not matched to a gene: 10. CDR1 and CDR2 from the germline V gene are ENHRY and SYGVKD. The CDR3 coding sequence is TGTGCCATCAGTGAGTCGAACCTTAGCGGGTCCCCCTACGAGCAGTACTTC. Encoded protein: CAISESNLSGSPYEQYF.

This clone has more than one count but fewer than ten. The rearrangement uses TRBV25-1 and TRBJ2-2; the D is unclear. CDR1 and CDR2 from the germline V gene are MGHDK and SYGVNS. V lost 5 bases, J lost 4 bases, and 8 bases lay in between. The CDR3 has 13 residues. For the CDR3, the DNA is TGTGCCAGCAGTCTTATGTCCACCGGGGAGCTGTTTTTT. Translating gives CASSLMSTGELFF.

The chain carries TRBV28 and TRBJ2-1; 7 bases match TRBD1. The germline V gene has CDR1 MDHEN and CDR2 SYDVKM. V gave up 4 bases and J gave up 6 bases; unmatched junction bases: 9. The CDR3 sequence is 15 residues long. CDR3 amino acids: CASSSSGTDPNEQFF. The CDR3 DNA reads as TGTGCCAGCAGTTCATCCGGGACAGACCCCAATGAGCAGTTCTTC.

The rearrangement joins TRBV10-3 to TRBJ2-7, with D possibly TRBD2 on 6 matching bases. CDR3 length: 14 residues. V was cut by 6 bases and J by 4 bases, with 16 bases left in between. Germline lookup yields CDR1 ENHRY and CDR2 SYGVKD. CDR3 region: CAIRSRTGTYEQYF. CDR3 DNA sequence: TGTGCCATCAGAAGCCGGACGGGGACTTACGAGCAGTACTTC.

This clone was observed a single time. The chain joins TRBV5-6 to TRBJ2-1; D is undetermined. CDR3 length equals 16 residues. The germline gives CDR1 SGHDT, CDR2 YYEEEE. Trimming took off 1 base at V and 3 bases at J, with 14 bases between the two ends. Written as DNA, the CDR3 is TGTGCCAGCAGCTTGATGTTGATCACAAACTACAATGAGCAGTTCTTC. Translation: CASSLMLITNYNEQFF.

V is TRBV5-6 and J is TRBJ1-4; D gene ambiguous. Per the germline V gene, CDR1 is SGHDT and CDR2 is YYEEEE. Trimming removed 3 bases from V and 4 bases from J, with 10 bases in between. CDR3 size: 14 residues. CDR3 sequence: CASSSDWVNEKLFF. The CDR3 nucleotides are TGTGCCAGCAGCTCGGACTGGGTTAATGAAAAACTGTTTTTT.

This clone was seen only a few times. The chain recombines TRBV4-3 with TRBJ2-7; no firm D call. Germline V gene lookup returns CDR1 LGHNA and CDR2 YSLEER. This CDR3 has 13 residues. Trimming stripped 0 bases from V and 4 bases from J, with 7 bases between. The CDR3 DNA reads as TGCGCCAGCAGCCAAGATCCCCTGTACGAGCAGTACTTC. It yields the protein CASSQDPLYEQYF.

The chain joins TRBV10-3 to TRBJ2-3; 9 bases are a match to TRBD2. V lost 3 bases, J lost 4 bases, and 5 bases stayed unmatched. The germline gives CDR1 ENHRY, CDR2 SYGVKD. The CDR3 consists of 15 residues. The CDR3 DNA sequence: TGTGCCATCAGTGAATTGCGGGGGGGAGCAGATACGCAGTATTTT. Protein: CAISELRGGADTQYF.

The chain is built from TRBV18 and TRBJ1-1; 9 bases match TRBD1. J lost 4 bases, V lost 6 bases, and 3 bases had no gene match. Germline V gives CDR1 KGHSH, CDR2 LQKENI. The CDR3 spans 13 residues. CDR3 DNA: TGTGCCAGCTCTGGACAGGGGAGCACTGAAGCTTTCTTT. The encoded protein is CASSGQGSTEAFF.

The chain joins TRBV2 to TRBJ2-1, with a tentative D call TRBD1 (6 bases). Trimming shortened V by 6 bases and J by 9 bases, and 12 bases separated the two germline ends. The germline V gene has CDR1 SNHLY and CDR2 FYNNEI. The CDR3 has 12 residues. CDR3 amino acids: CASRLQGPEQFF. The CDR3 nucleotides read TGTGCCAGCAGATTACAGGGTCCTGAGCAGTTCTTC.

This sequence joins TRBV18 and TRBJ1-1; maybe TRBD1 (6 bases). The CDR3 totals 13 residues. The ends were cut back, 2 bases at V and 5 bases at J, with 9 bases in the middle. Germline V gene data show CDR1 as KGHSH and CDR2 as LQKENI. The CDR3 region is CASSPRTDTEAFF. The CDR3 DNA reads as TGTGCCAGCTCACCAAGGACAGATACTGAAGCTTTCTTT.

This clone came up a few times. The J gene is TRBJ2-5, the V gene TRBV21-1; the table's D call of TRBD1 was not tested on the DNA. TRBV21-1 is a pseudogene segment. CDR3 size: 16 residues. CDR3 amino acids: CASSKVCRTPQETQYF. CDR3 sequence (DNA): TGTGCCAGCAGCAAAGTTTGCCGGACACCACAAGAGACCCAGTACTTC.

This clone was counted only a few times. Different DNA sequences within this sample yield the same CDR3. The rearrangement joins TRBV7-8 to TRBJ1-5; D is possibly TRBD1 (6 bases). This CDR3 spans 15 amino acids. The germline V gene has CDR1 SGHVS and CDR2 FQNEAQ. Trimming removed 5 bases at V and 0 bases at J, with 11 bases between. Here the CDR3 DNA reads TGTGCCAGCAGCGCGGACAGTTATAGCAATCAGCCCCAGCATTTT. Amino acids: CASSADSYSNQPQHF.

The J gene is TRBJ1-5, the V gene TRBV5-5; 11 nucleotides line up with TRBD1. Trimming took 4 bases from V and 9 from J; bases not matched to a gene: 9. The CDR3 runs to 15 residues. The germline V gene encodes CDR1 SGHKS and CDR2 YYEKEE (reference sequence). CDR3 protein: CASSARWDRGMPQHF. The DNA of the CDR3 is TGTGCCAGCAGCGCTAGGTGGGACAGGGGGATGCCCCAGCATTTT.

The gene calls are TRBV19 and TRBJ1-1, with 9 bases matching TRBD1. The CDR3 totals 14 residues. V lost 1 base, J lost 9 bases, and 6 bases stayed unmatched. CDR1 and CDR2 from the germline V gene are LNHDA and SQIVND (reference sequence). CDR3 loop: CASSIGQGVQKAFF. Here the CDR3 DNA reads TGTGCCAGTAGTATAGGACAGGGGGTGCAAAAAGCTTTCTTT.

The genes are TRBV6-7 and TRBJ2-7, with TRBD2 matching over 9 bases. TRBV6-7 is marked as an open reading frame, function uncertain. The length of the CDR3 is 17 residues. After removal of 1 base from V and 0 bases from J, the junction contained 7 bases not matched to a gene. Here the CDR3 reads CASSYLAGTSSSYEQYF. CDR3 sequence (DNA): TGTGCCAGCAGTTACTTGGCGGGGACTAGCAGCTCCTACGAGCAGTACTTC.